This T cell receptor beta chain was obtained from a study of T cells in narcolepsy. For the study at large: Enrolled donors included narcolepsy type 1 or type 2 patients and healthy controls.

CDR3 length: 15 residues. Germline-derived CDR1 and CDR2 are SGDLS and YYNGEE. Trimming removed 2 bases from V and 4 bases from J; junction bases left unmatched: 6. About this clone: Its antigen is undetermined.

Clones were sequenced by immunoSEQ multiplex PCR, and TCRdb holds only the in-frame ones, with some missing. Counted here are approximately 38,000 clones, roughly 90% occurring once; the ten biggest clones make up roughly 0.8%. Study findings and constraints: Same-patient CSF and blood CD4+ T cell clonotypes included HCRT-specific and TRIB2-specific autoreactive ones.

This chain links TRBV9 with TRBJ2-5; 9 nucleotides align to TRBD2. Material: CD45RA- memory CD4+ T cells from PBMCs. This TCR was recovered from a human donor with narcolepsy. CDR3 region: CASSVSGSTRETQYF. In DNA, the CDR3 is TGTGCCAGCAGCGTTAGCGGGAGTACCCGAGAGACCCAGTACTTC.